This record looks at one T cell receptor (beta chain) sequence and its context. Its antigen is still unknown. The record has no base qualities; no much larger clone is one base away. TCRbeta CDR3 regions were amplified from genomic DNA using the immunoSEQ Assay, a bias-controlled multiplex PCR. On the study's bioinformatics: Within the assay, amplification of reference gene primers was used to estimate how many nucleated cells each sample contained. To quantify the absolute abundance of each unique TCRbeta CDR3 rearrangement, sequence reads were collapsed and filtered. For each sample, productive Simpson clonality was calculated as the square root of Simpson's diversity index over productive rearrangements. TCRdb re-hosts the immuneACCESS table, in-frame sequences only. Its copies lack some clones; in the studies checked, an unresolved V gene accounts for under half of them, and the cause for the rest is not known. V and J calls and clone size come straight from that table; D and trimming were deduced from the DNA. The sample table shows roughly 180,000 clones, and roughly 76% are seen once. Jointly, the top ten make up 11% of the sample.

This entry is derived from a study of blood T cell repertoires in COVID-19 (TCRdb year 2020). In terms of the full investigation: The collaborator samples originated in the United States, Italy and Spain and spanned the acute and convalescent phases of COVID-19. The material from the prospective study consisted of cDNA or gDNA derived from T cells, B-cell-depleted T cells, or PBMCs. The dataset comprised deeply sampled blood TCRbeta repertoires from subjects exposed to, actively infected with, or recovered from COVID-19. The repertoires were released in a freely available public database meant as a resource for research on the immune response to SARS-CoV-2. The samples were drawn from two sources: the first 160 participants of the ongoing ImmuneRACE study, and fewer than 1,500 subjects contributed by 6 global collaborators. A de-identified subject ID, COVID-19 status, age in years and sex were almost always included in the sample metadata. Where HLA class I and class II types were available, the types were taken from metadata supplied by the sample provider, not from assay-based typing.

One collaborating source in Seattle enrolled patients while the patients were actively infected and followed the patients over time throughout the course of disease. Each collaborating institution followed its own protocols to collect whole blood in K2EDTA tubes. For TCRbeta analysis, collaborator samples were shipped as frozen whole blood, as isolated PBMCs, or as DNA extracted from either sample type. The junction shows trimming of 5 bases on V and 16 bases on J, plus 18 bases between the germline ends. The CDR3 sequence holds 12 residues, the cysteine and phenylalanine included. Kept here is only the CDR3 DNA, which spans 36 bases and is read in frame from base 1. CDR1 SGDLS and CDR2 YYNGEE are derived from the germline V gene. Overall results and qualifications from the work: How much clinical and demographic metadata was included differed by source and by participant, and the metadata was provided uncurated.

The chain joins TRBV9 to TRBJ1-4, with the D gene not confidently named. Sequencing was performed on peripheral blood. This receptor was identified in a middle-aged woman with COVID-19, enrolled during active disease. The DNA sequence follows: TGTGCCAGCAGACCCCTCGGCGGCGAGGGGTTTTTT. Its translation is CASRPLGGEGFF.